Below are 27 T cell receptor beta chains sequenced from a single sample in a study of CD8+ T cells in alopecia areata. TCR sequencing used cDNA made by reverse transcription of extracted RNA. Assay used: immunoSEQ multiplex PCR; TCRdb lists only in-frame clones, some missing. The data hold tens of thousands of clones, with roughly 60% observed a single time. The sample in question was CD8+ T cells sorted from blood, obtained at week 0. The receptor set was obtained from a human donor with alopecia areata.

This clone was counted a single time. This chain uses TRBV2 with TRBJ1-2; tentatively, D is TRBD1 (5 bases). V shed 2 bases and J shed 6 bases, with 7 bases lying between them. The CDR3 is 12 residues long. From germline, CDR1 is SNHLY and CDR2 FYNNEI. The CDR3 coding sequence is TGTGCCAGCAGTGAACCGGGGGATGGCTACACCTTC. Its protein product is CASSEPGDGYTF.

This clone showed up just a few times. This chain links TRBV15 with TRBJ1-6; unclear D gene. CDR1 is LNHNV, CDR2 YYDKDF, per germline (reference sequence). V lost 8 bases, J lost 10 bases, and 9 bases lay in between. CDR3 length equals 11 residues. The CDR3 here is CATHRDSPLHF. CDR3 sequence (DNA): TGTGCCACCCACCGTGACTCACCCCTCCACTTT.

The V call is TRBV23-1, the J call TRBJ1-5; 8 nucleotides line up with TRBD1. TRBV23-1 is given ORF status, its function remaining uncertain. Trimming took 6 bases from V and 1 from J; bases not matched to a gene: 5. This CDR3 is 15 amino acids long. CDR3 in amino acids: CASSPGQGSNQPQHF. DNA for the CDR3: TGCGCCAGCAGCCCCGGACAGGGAAGCAATCAGCCCCAGCATTTT.

This rearrangement joins TRBV9 to TRBJ2-1; no reliable D call. V was trimmed by 0 bases and J by 7 bases, leaving 17 bases between them. Germline CDR1 is SGDLS and CDR2 is YYNGEE. The CDR3 loop spans 16 amino acids. The CDR3 DNA reads TGTGCCAGCAGCGTAGAGAATAGGCGTCTGGGGAATGAGCAGTTCTTC. Amino acids: CASSVENRRLGNEQFF.

The chain has TRBV30 and TRBJ1-5; D uncertain. V shed 2 bases and J shed 3 bases, with 8 bases lying between them. Germline lookup yields CDR1 GTSNPN and CDR2 SVGIG (reference sequence). The CDR3 consists of 13 residues. CDR3 nucleotide sequence: TGTGCCTGGAGTTCCGGGCCCAATCAGCCCCAGCATTTT. Its translation: CAWSSGPNQPQHF.

The chain recombines TRBV30 with TRBJ1-1; D gene unclear. The CDR3 sequence is 14 residues long. The germline gives CDR1 GTSNPN, CDR2 SVGIG (reference sequence). Trimming took 2 bases from V and 1 from J, leaving 11 bases between them. In DNA, the CDR3 is TGTGCCTGGAGTCGTACATATCCGAACACTGAAGCTTTCTTT. It is translated as CAWSRTYPNTEAFF.

The rearrangement uses TRBV4-1 and TRBJ1-5; the D is unclear. Germline V gives CDR1 MGHRA, CDR2 YSYEKL. This CDR3 has 13 residues. V was clipped by 3 bases and J by 5 bases, with 8 bases between them. The CDR3 sequence is CASSQWSDQPQHF. CDR3 DNA: TGCGCCAGCAGCCAGTGGAGCGATCAGCCCCAGCATTTT.

CDR3: CAWNVGKGDETQYF. In DNA, the CDR3 is TGTGCCTGGAATGTAGGAAAAGGGGACGAGACCCAGTACTTC. The chain has TRBV30 and TRBJ2-5, with D perhaps assigned TRBD1 or TRBD2 (5 bases each). Germline V CDR1 and CDR2: GTSNPN, SVGIG (reference sequence). V dropped 4 bases and J dropped 5 bases, with 17 bases sitting between them. The CDR3 runs 14 residues.

The chain recombines TRBV9 with TRBJ1-2; D is perhaps TRBD1 (5 bases). This CDR3 region has 15 residues. V was pared by 1 base and J by 4 bases, with 14 bases between. Germline CDR1 SGDLS, CDR2 YYNGEE. The CDR3 reads CASSVRWDGSYGYTF. CDR3 DNA sequence: TGTGCCAGCAGCGTAAGATGGGACGGCTCCTATGGCTACACCTTC.

The rearrangement uses TRBV7-9 and TRBJ2-1, with 8 bases matching TRBD1. J lost 9 bases, V lost 5 bases, and 6 bases had no gene match. Germline CDR1 and CDR2: SEHNR and FQNEAQ (reference sequence). The CDR3 runs 13 residues. The CDR3 coding sequence is TGTGCCAGCAGCCCGCGACAGGGGAGTGAGCAGTTCTTC. The encoded protein is CASSPRQGSEQFF.

The table lists this clone with a few counts. The chain joins TRBV4-2 to TRBJ2-3; possible D gene TRBD2, 6 bases. Deletions cut 5 bases from V and 2 bases from J, with 11 bases between. CDR1 is LGHNA, CDR2 YNFKEQ, per germline. There are 14 residues in the CDR3. The CDR3 nucleotides are TGTGCCAGCAGCTTAGCGGACGACACAGATACGCAGTATTTT. It yields the protein CASSLADDTDTQYF.

This chain uses TRBV27 with TRBJ1-2; 7 bases fit TRBD1. Germline V gene sequence: CDR1 MNHEY, CDR2 SMNVEV (reference sequence). J lost 4 bases, V lost 7 bases, and 15 bases had no gene match. The CDR3 is made up of 16 amino acids. CDR3 DNA sequence: TGTGCCAGCACCTCGGTGGTGGGGACAGCCCTCTATGGCTACACCTTC. This encodes CASTSVVGTALYGYTF.

V is TRBV9 and J is TRBJ1-1; no firm D call. The V gene lost 0 bases and the J gene lost 3 bases, with 3 bases spanning the gap. The CDR3 is 12 residues long. Germline V gene sequence: CDR1 SGDLS, CDR2 YYNGEE. CDR3 residues: CASSVGDTEAFF. In nucleotides, the CDR3 is TGTGCCAGCAGCGTAGGTGACACTGAAGCTTTCTTT. Looking up the rest from reference TRBV9 and TRBJ1-1 gives the full variable domain: DSGVTQTPKHLITATGQRVTLRCSPRSGDLSVYWYQQSLDQGLQFLIQYYNGEERAKGNILERFSAQQFPDLHSELNLSSLELGDSALYFCASSVGDTEAFFGQGTRLTVV.

This clone is a singleton in its sample. The chain couples TRBV9 to TRBJ1-1, with a possible D match to TRBD1 (5 bases). CDR3 length: 13 residues. The germline CDR1 and CDR2 sequences are SGDLS and YYNGEE. V lost 2 bases to trimming and J lost 1 base, with 6 bases between them. The CDR3 is CASSVTENTEAFF. In DNA, the CDR3 is TGTGCCAGCAGCGTGACAGAGAACACTGAAGCTTTCTTT.

This clone was observed once. The V gene is TRBV7-3, the J gene TRBJ2-3, with 14 bases matching TRBD2. Germline lookup yields CDR1 SGHTA and CDR2 FQGTGA. The CDR3 is 17 amino acids. V lost 2 bases, J lost 4 bases, and 5 bases stayed unmatched. In DNA form, the CDR3 reads TGTGCCAGCAGCTTAGCCGGGACTAGCGGGAGTGCAGATACGCAGTATTTT. This encodes CASSLAGTSGSADTQYF.

This chain links TRBV5-1 with TRBJ1-2, with D uncertain. V gave up 0 bases and J gave up 5 bases, with 23 bases separating them. The CDR3 has 18 amino acids. Germline loops: CDR1 SGHRS, CDR2 YFSETQ. As DNA, the CDR3 is TGCGCCAGCAGCTTGGCCCCTGGAGGCCCGCAGCTCTCTTATGGCTACACCTTC. Residues: CASSLAPGGPQLSYGYTF.

This clone was seen just once. The rearrangement links TRBV30 to TRBJ1-1, with D maybe TRBD1 (5 bases). V was trimmed by 2 bases and J by 5 bases, leaving 12 bases between them. The CDR3 contains 13 residues. CDR1 GTSNPN and CDR2 SVGIG come from the germline V gene (reference sequence). The CDR3 spells CAWSLGGWTEAFF. The CDR3 nucleotides read TGTGCCTGGAGTCTGGGGGGTTGGACTGAAGCTTTCTTT. The whole variable domain, filled in from reference TRBV30 and TRBJ1-1, reads SQTIHQWPATLVQPVGSPLSLECTVEGTSNPNLYWYRQAAGRGLQLLFYSVGIGQISSEVPQNLSASRPQDRQFILSSKKLLLSDSGFYLCAWSLGGWTEAFFGQGTRLTVV.

The chain uses TRBV29-1 and TRBJ2-3, with D unresolved. Germline values: CDR1 SQVTM, CDR2 ANQGSEA. Trimming cost V 4 bases and J 4 bases, with 9 bases left between them. The CDR3 consists of 12 residues. CDR3 loop: CSVGSRADTQYF. The CDR3 bases are TGCAGCGTTGGGTCTCGGGCAGATACGCAGTATTTT.

The rearrangement links TRBV7-9 to TRBJ2-7, with a weak D call TRBD1 (5 bases). V lost 1 base and J lost 3, with 7 bases in between. The CDR3 has 13 residues. In germline, CDR1 is SEHNR, CDR2 FQNEAQ (reference sequence). CDR3 loop: CASSLGQRYEQYF. In DNA form, the CDR3 reads TGTGCCAGCAGCTTAGGACAGCGCTACGAGCAGTACTTC. Using reference TRBV7-9 and TRBJ2-7 for the parts outside the CDR3, the full variable domain is DTGVSQNPRHKITKRGQNVTFRCDPISEHNRLYWYRQTLGQGPEFLTYFQNEAQLEKSRLLSDRFSAERPKGSFSTLEIQRTEQGDSAMYLCASSLGQRYEQYFGPGTRLTVT.

The sample holds a few counts of this clone. The chain employs TRBV29-1 and TRBJ2-7; possibly TRBD1 or TRBD2 for D (5 bases each). Germline CDR1 reads SQVTM; CDR2 reads ANQGSEA. The CDR3 contains 13 residues. Trimming shortened V by 5 bases and J by 2 bases, and 13 bases separated the two germline ends. CDR3 sequence: CSVYEGLAYEQYF. The CDR3 DNA reads as TGCAGCGTTTATGAGGGGTTGGCCTACGAGCAGTACTTC.

The genes are TRBV9 and TRBJ1-4; weak D call: TRBD1 (6 bases). The CDR3 has 13 amino acids. Deletions cut 3 bases from V and 14 bases from J, with 17 bases between. Germline values: CDR1 SGDLS, CDR2 YYNGEE. CDR3 coding DNA: TGTGCCAGCAGCGACCGACAGGCGAGAATTCTGTTTTTT. Translating it yields CASSDRQARILFF.

V and J are TRBV4-3 and TRBJ2-7; D might be TRBD2 (5 bases). The CDR3 consists of 17 residues. Germline lookup yields CDR1 LGHNA and CDR2 YSLEER. V lost 4 bases, J lost 2 bases, and 21 bases lay in between. The CDR3, as DNA: TGCGCCAGCAGCCTGGGCCTAGACCCCCCTAGCACCTACGAGCAGTACTTC. Amino acid sequence: CASSLGLDPPSTYEQYF.

Many counts were recorded for this clone. The chain uses TRBV9 and TRBJ1-4; TRBD1 matches at 8 bases. Germline V CDR1 and CDR2: SGDLS, YYNGEE. The CDR3 sequence is 18 residues long. J was trimmed by 6 bases and V by 3 bases; bases with no gene match: 16. This CDR3 reads CASSGTGRAYFSYEKLFF. The DNA for the CDR3 is TGTGCCAGCAGCGGGACAGGGCGCGCGTATTTCTCGTATGAAAAACTGTTTTTT. The full variable domain, its missing parts supplied by reference TRBV9 and TRBJ1-4, is DSGVTQTPKHLITATGQRVTLRCSPRSGDLSVYWYQQSLDQGLQFLIQYYNGEERAKGNILERFSAQQFPDLHSELNLSSLELGDSALYFCASSGTGRAYFSYEKLFFGSGTQLSVL.

V usage is TRBV28 and J usage is TRBJ2-3; tentatively, D is TRBD1 or TRBD2 (5 bases each). The length of the CDR3 is 14 residues. The ends were cut back, 11 bases at V and 5 bases at J, with 20 bases in the middle. Germline V gene lookup returns CDR1 MDHEN and CDR2 SYDVKM. The CDR3 here is CASQERSQGDTQYF. The DNA of the CDR3 is TGTGCCTCGCAGGAGCGGTCTCAGGGAGATACGCAGTATTTT.

The chain joins TRBV7-9 to TRBJ2-1; D perhaps matches TRBD1 (5 bases). This CDR3 spans 13 amino acids. V lost 8 bases and J 2 bases, leaving 10 bases between the germline ends. Germline V gives CDR1 SEHNR, CDR2 FQNEAQ (reference sequence). CDR3 amino acids: CASQGETYNEQFF. Here the CDR3 DNA reads TGTGCCAGCCAGGGCGAGACCTACAATGAGCAGTTCTTC.

V usage is TRBV29-1 and J usage is TRBJ1-2; no clear D gene. V gave up 1 base and J gave up 4 bases, with 16 bases separating them. Germline V CDR1 and CDR2: SQVTM, ANQGSEA. The CDR3 has 15 amino acids. In DNA form, the CDR3 reads TGCAGCGTTGAAGCTGAGGAGGGCTTAGGCTATGGCTACACCTTC. The encoded protein is CSVEAEEGLGYGYTF.

The chain employs TRBV4-1 and TRBJ2-7, with 13 bases aligning to TRBD2. Per germline, CDR1 MGHRA and CDR2 YSYEKL. The CDR3 spans 17 residues. J was trimmed by 2 bases and V by 0 bases; bases with no gene match: 4. The CDR3 nucleotides read TGCGCCAGCAGCCAAGAAACCGGGACTAGCGGGACCTACGAGCAGTACTTC. Amino acids: CASSQETGTSGTYEQYF.